A selection of T cell receptor beta chains follows, all from one sample in a study of OX40 agonist ivuxolimab in advanced cancers. Profiling relied on immunoSEQ multiplex PCR, and the TCRdb table lists in-frame clones only, not all of them. This sample yields 76,000 or so clones, of which roughly 85% are seen a single time; roughly 5.5% belongs to the top ten. Sample: CD4+ or CD8+ T cells sorted from blood, taken in a trial of the OX40 agonist ivuxolimab. The receptors derive from an adult with an advanced solid tumor such as melanoma, head and neck, liver or kidney cancer. Each CDR3 is given with its conserved first and last residue. A D gene is named only where the DNA matches it firmly. Size is stated for part of the rows, as once, few or many counts, or as a class when the clone is expanded.

J | V | length | D | size | CDR3 | DNA
TRBJ2-7 | TRBV7-2 | 14 | TRBD1 | once | CASSQQGASYEQYF | TGTGCCAGCAGCCAACAGGGGGCGTCCTACGAGCAGTACTTC
TRBJ2-7 | TRBV11-2 | 10 | NA | few | CASSYYEQYF | TGTGCCAGCAGCTATTACGAGCAGTACTTC
TRBJ1-5 | TRBV19 | 15 | TRBD1 | NA | CASNRGQGGNQPQHF | TGTGCCAGTAACCGGGGACAGGGCGGCAATCAGCCCCAGCATTTT
TRBJ1-2 | TRBV6-6 | 14 | TRBD1 | NA | CASSRDRSNYGYTF | TGTGCCAGCAGTCGGGACAGGTCTAACTATGGCTACACCTTC
TRBJ1-2 | TRBV18 | 15 | TRBD1 | NA | CASSPRQGGNYGYTF | TGTGCCAGCTCTCCACGACAGGGAGGTAACTATGGCTACACCTTC
TRBJ1-6 | TRBV19 | 18 | NA | NA | CASSMAQPSGQYNSPLHF | TGTGCCAGTAGTATGGCCCAGCCCTCGGGACAATATAATTCACCCCTCCACTTT
TRBJ2-1 | TRBV10-1 | 11 | NA | NA | CASSEGARQFF | TGCGCCAGCAGTGAGGGGGCCCGGCAGTTCTTC
TRBJ2-1 | TRBV27 | 12 | NA | NA | CASSSVYNEQFF | TGTGCCAGCAGTTCCGTTTACAATGAGCAGTTCTTC
TRBJ1-1 | TRBV4-2 | 13 | NA | once | CASSREGTTEAFF | TGTGCCAGCAGCCGGGAGGGTACCACTGAAGCTTTCTTT
TRBJ1-3 | TRBV6-6 | 15 | NA | few | CASSYVESSGNTIYF | TGTGCCAGCAGTTACGTGGAGAGCTCTGGAAACACCATATATTTT
TRBJ1-2 | TRBV15 | 14 | TRBD1 | NA | CATAFQGAHYGYTF | TGTGCCACCGCCTTCCAGGGGGCGCACTATGGCTACACCTTC
TRBJ2-7 | TRBV4-2 | 16 | TRBD2 | NA | CASSWTSGANTYEQYF | TGTGCCAGCAGCTGGACTAGCGGAGCCAACACCTACGAGCAGTACTTC
TRBJ1-2 | TRBV10-3 | 13 | NA | NA | CAISGGGANGYTF | TGTGCCATCAGTGGGGGGGGTGCCAATGGCTACACCTTC
TRBJ2-1 | TRBV9 | 14 | NA | NA | CASTRLGLNNEQFF | TGTGCCAGCACCCGACTAGGCCTAAACAATGAGCAGTTCTTC
TRBJ2-5 | TRBV19 | 14 | TRBD1 | NA | CASSTWTGQETQYF | TGTGCCAGTAGCACCTGGACAGGCCAAGAGACCCAGTACTTC
TRBJ2-7 | TRBV4-3 | 15 | TRBD1 | NA | CASATGTGGSYEQYF | TGCGCCAGCGCGACCGGGACAGGGGGCTCCTACGAGCAGTACTTC
TRBJ2-1 | TRBV23-1 | 12 | TRBD2 | few | CASSQLGLVQFF | TGCGCCAGCAGTCAACTCGGACTAGTTCAGTTCTTC
TRBJ1-1 | TRBV5-1 | 16 | TRBD1 | NA | CASSLDGQGTNTEAFF | TGCGCCAGCAGCTTGGATGGACAGGGAACGAACACTGAAGCTTTCTTT
TRBJ1-4 | TRBV7-9 | 11 | NA | NA | CASRLAEKLFF | TGTGCCAGCAGGTTGGCCGAAAAACTGTTTTTT
TRBJ1-2 | TRBV19 | 12 | NA | NA | CASSIVPGPVAF | TGTGCCAGTAGCATAGTTCCGGGACCCGTCGCCTTC
TRBJ1-3 | TRBV7-2 | 14 | NA | NA | CASSPAQSGNTIYF | TGTGCCAGCAGCCCAGCGCAAAGTGGAAACACCATATATTTT
TRBJ1-1 | TRBV7-3 | 15 | TRBD1 | NA | CASSSGQGVGTEAFF | TGTGCCAGCAGCTCAGGACAGGGGGTGGGCACTGAAGCTTTCTTT
TRBJ1-5 | TRBV2 | 15 | TRBD1 | NA | CASSEMRGGHQPQHF | TGTGCCAGCAGTGAAATGAGAGGGGGCCATCAGCCCCAGCATTTT
TRBJ1-4 | TRBV27 | 16 | NA | once | CASSLSYTGVREKLFF | TGTGCCAGCAGTTTATCCTATACGGGGGTTAGAGAAAAACTGTTTTTT
TRBJ2-2 | TRBV21-1 | 18 | NA | NA | CASSGRGEGRASTGELFF | TGTGCCAGCAGCGGTCGGGGGGAGGGGAGGGCTAGCACCGGGGAGCTGTTTTTT
TRBJ1-5 | TRBV6-1 | 15 | NA | NA | CASSEVNLGGQPQHF | TGTGCCAGCAGTGAAGTAAATTTAGGTGGCCAGCCCCAGCATTTT
TRBJ1-2 | TRBV7-3 | 15 | NA | NA | CASSLWAGQNYGYTF | TGTGCCAGCAGCTTATGGGCAGGGCAAAACTATGGCTACACCTTC
TRBJ1-1 | TRBV7-3 | 13 | TRBD1 | once | CASSPKGAPEAFF | TGTGCCAGCAGCCCAAAGGGGGCCCCTGAAGCTTTCTTT
TRBJ1-2 | TRBV5-4 | 14 | NA | NA | CASSLESPDYGYTF | TGTGCCAGCAGCTTGGAAAGTCCAGACTATGGCTACACCTTC
TRBJ2-2 | TRBV5-1 | 13 | NA | NA | CASSLWGTGELFF | TGCGCCAGCAGCCTTTGGGGCACCGGGGAGCTGTTTTTT
TRBJ2-3 | TRBV25-1 | 18 | NA | few | CASSDGTEGAPSTDTQYF | TGTGCCAGCAGTGATGGGACGGAGGGGGCCCCTAGCACAGATACGCAGTATTTT
TRBJ1-6 | TRBV9 | 15 | NA | few | CASSASRGENSPLHF | TGTGCCAGCAGCGCCTCCAGGGGTGAGAATTCACCCCTCCACTTT
TRBJ2-2 | TRBV18 | 17 | TRBD2 | NA | CASSTGLAGGDTGELFF | TGTGCCAGCTCAACCGGACTAGCGGGAGGGGACACCGGGGAGCTGTTTTTT
TRBJ2-1 | TRBV5-6 | 16 | TRBD2 | NA | CASSPAGRGWHNEQFF | TGTGCCAGCAGCCCGGCGGGGCGGGGGTGGCACAATGAGCAGTTCTTC
TRBJ1-1 | TRBV7-2 | 11 | TRBD1 | few | CASSVGTVAFF | TGTGCCAGCAGCGTAGGGACAGTCGCTTTCTTT
TRBJ1-4 | TRBV9 | 14 | NA | NA | CASSDQTTNEKLFF | TGTGCCAGCAGCGACCAGACAACTAATGAAAAACTGTTTTTT
TRBJ2-4 | TRBV7-2 | 18 | NA | once | CASSLGGVSGPAKNIQYF | TGTGCCAGCAGCTTAGGAGGGGTCAGCGGACCCGCCAAAAACATTCAGTACTTC
TRBJ1-1 | TRBV4-1 | 13 | NA | NA | CASSRSMNTEAFF | TGCGCCAGCAGCCGGAGCATGAACACTGAAGCTTTCTTT
TRBJ2-7 | TRBV18 | 14 | TRBD2 | NA | CASSSGTSGTEQYF | TGTGCCAGCTCATCCGGGACTAGCGGGACCGAGCAGTACTTC
TRBJ1-2 | TRBV6-5 | 13 | TRBD1 | once | CASSARGHRGYTF | TGTGCCAGCAGTGCCAGGGGGCACCGGGGCTACACCTTC
TRBJ1-1 | TRBV6-1 | 14 | TRBD1 | NA | CASSRGQGNTEAFF | TGTGCCAGCAGTCGAGGACAGGGGAACACTGAAGCTTTCTTT
TRBJ1-2 | TRBV27 | 13 | TRBD1 | NA | CASSTRTGNGYTF | TGTGCCAGCAGTACGCGGACAGGGAATGGCTACACCTTC
TRBJ2-3 | TRBV2 | 15 | NA | NA | CASSDDGSDTDTQYF | TGTGCCAGCAGTGATGATGGGTCAGACACAGATACGCAGTATTTT
TRBJ1-2 | TRBV27 | 14 | NA | NA | CASSLYLRGGGYTF | TGTGCCAGCAGTTTATATCTCCGGGGTGGGGGCTACACCTTC
TRBJ1-6 | TRBV14 | 14 | NA | NA | CASSPRPDNSPLHF | TGTGCCAGCAGCCCCCGTCCAGATAATTCACCCCTCCACTTT
TRBJ2-3 | TRBV9 | 14 | NA | NA | CASSVGASFFVPYF | TGTGCCAGCAGCGTAGGGGCTAGCTTTTTTGTTCCGTATTTT
TRBJ1-1 | TRBV4-1 | 18 | NA | few | CASSQHTEPSRSNTEAFF | TGCGCCAGCAGCCAACATACAGAGCCCTCTCGTTCGAACACTGAAGCTTTCTTT
TRBJ2-5 | TRBV20-1 | 11 | NA | NA | CSASNGETQYF | TGCAGTGCTAGTAATGGGGAGACCCAGTACTTC
TRBJ1-5 | TRBV19 | 17 | TRBD1 | NA | CASRKFWDRDGNQPQHF | TGTGCCAGTCGTAAATTTTGGGACAGGGATGGCAATCAGCCCCAGCATTTT
TRBJ2-7 | TRBV4-1 | 15 | NA | NA | CASSQDLGDTYEQYF | TGCGCCAGCAGCCAAGATCTCGGTGACACCTACGAGCAGTACTTC
TRBJ2-2 | TRBV4-2 | 12 | NA | NA | CASSPDTGELFF | TGTGCCAGCAGCCCTGACACCGGGGAGCTGTTTTTT
TRBJ1-5 | TRBV7-2 | 17 | TRBD1 | NA | CASSSGDRASGNQPQHF | TGTGCCAGCAGCTCAGGCGACAGGGCAAGTGGCAATCAGCCCCAGCATTTT
TRBJ1-2 | TRBV6-1 | 14 | NA | NA | CASTAWGSNYGYTF | TGTGCCAGCACCGCGTGGGGATCTAACTATGGCTACACCTTC
TRBJ2-7 | TRBV15 | 12 | NA | NA | CATSRGPYEQYF | TGTGCCACCAGCCGCGGGCCATACGAGCAGTACTTC